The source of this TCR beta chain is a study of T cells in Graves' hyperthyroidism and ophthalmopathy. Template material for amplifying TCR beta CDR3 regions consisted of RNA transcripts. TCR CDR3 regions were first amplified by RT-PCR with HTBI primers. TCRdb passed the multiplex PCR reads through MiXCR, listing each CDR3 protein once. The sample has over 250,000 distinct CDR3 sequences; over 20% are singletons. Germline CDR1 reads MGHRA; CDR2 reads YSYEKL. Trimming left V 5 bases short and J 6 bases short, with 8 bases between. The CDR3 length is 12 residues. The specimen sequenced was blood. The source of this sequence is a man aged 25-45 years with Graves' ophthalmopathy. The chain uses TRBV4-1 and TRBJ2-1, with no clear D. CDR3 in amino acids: CASSYISNEQFF. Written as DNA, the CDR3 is TGCGCCAGCAGCTATATCAGCAATGAGCAGTTCTTC.